The 11 T cell receptor beta chains presented below share a single source sample, sequenced in a study of blood T cell repertoires in COVID-19. TCRdb keeps only in-frame clones here, not all; method: immunoSEQ multiplex PCR. The sample yields around 250,000 clones, around 90% seen once. Sequencing was done on a sample of PBMCs or T cells enriched from blood (not recorded which). These receptors all come from a woman in her twenties or thirties with acute COVID-19.

The chain has TRBV10-3 and TRBJ2-1; TRBD2 matches 8 bases. The trim removed 6 bases at V and 8 bases at J, leaving 12 bases unmatched. Germline assignment: CDR1 ENHRY and CDR2 SYGVKD. The CDR3 totals 15 residues. This CDR3 reads CAISLLEAGVDEQFF. The CDR3 DNA sequence: TGTGCCATCAGCCTCTTGGAAGCGGGAGTGGATGAGCAGTTCTTC.

This chain links TRBV10-3 with TRBJ2-7, with TRBD2 matching over 7 bases. CDR1 ENHRY and CDR2 SYGVKD come from the germline V gene. With V trimmed by 8 bases and J by 2 bases, 12 bases remained unmatched. The CDR3 consists of 15 residues. In DNA form, the CDR3 reads TGTGCCATCCGCGGGGGAGGGCCCAGTCCCTACGAGCAGTACTTC. Its protein is CAIRGGGPSPYEQYF.

Here the CDR3 reads CASSTKGTGFEGETQYF. The CDR3 DNA is TGTGCCAGCAGCACTAAAGGGACAGGGTTCGAAGGTGAGACCCAGTACTTC. The chain links TRBV7-9 to TRBJ2-5; the match to TRBD1 covers 9 bases. V lost 5 bases, J lost 5 bases, and 15 bases stayed unmatched. CDR3 length: 17 amino acids. The V gene's germline CDR1 is SEHNR and CDR2 FQNEAQ (reference sequence).

V gene TRBV28 combines with J gene TRBJ2-2, with D maybe TRBD1 (7 bases). Trimming removed 4 bases at V and 3 bases at J, with 12 bases between. The CDR3 has 15 amino acids. Germline CDR1 reads MDHEN; CDR2 reads SYDVKM. CDR3 region: CASSSPRGDTGELFF. Written as DNA, the CDR3 is TGTGCCAGCAGTTCCCCCAGGGGGGACACCGGGGAGCTGTTTTTT. Complete variable domain (other parts from reference TRBV28 and TRBJ2-2): DVKVTQSSRYLVKRTGEKVFLECVQDMDHENMFWYRQDPGLGLRLIYFSYDVKMKEKGDIPEGYSVSREKKERFSLILESASTNQTSMYLCASSSPRGDTGELFFGEGSRLTVL.

The sample holds a few counts of this clone. The V gene is TRBV7-9, the J gene TRBJ2-2; D possibly corresponds to TRBD2 (6 bases). This CDR3 region has 16 residues. Germline-derived CDR1 and CDR2 are SEHNR and FQNEAQ (reference sequence). The V end lost 1 base, the J end lost 1 base, and 10 bases lay between the germline ends. CDR3 coding DNA: TGTGCCAGCAGCTTAGGGAGGGGCCTGAACACCGGGGAGCTGTTTTTT. Translated, it gives CASSLGRGLNTGELFF.

The CDR3 nucleotides are TGCGCCAGCAGCCAAGAAGGACAGGGCCCTGAAAAACTGTTTTTT. Its protein product is CASSQEGQGPEKLFF. The V gene is TRBV4-1, the J gene TRBJ1-4; TRBD1 agrees at 8 bases. Trimming took 0 bases from V and 7 from J; bases not matched to a gene: 4. The CDR3 is made up of 15 amino acids. Germline V gene data show CDR1 as MGHRA and CDR2 as YSYEKL.

This sequence joins TRBV4-2 and TRBJ2-7, with 7 bases identical to TRBD2. Germline-derived CDR1 and CDR2 are LGHNA and YNFKEQ. The CDR3 is 14 amino acids. J was trimmed by 6 bases and V by 2 bases; bases with no gene match: 7. For the CDR3, the DNA is TGTGCCAGCAGCCAATCCGGACTAGTTGCCGAGCAGTACTTC. Encoded protein: CASSQSGLVAEQYF.

J is TRBJ2-1 and V is TRBV18; weak D call: TRBD1 (5 bases). The V end was cut by 3 bases, the J end by 0 bases, with 9 bases between. The length of the CDR3 is 15 residues. Germline CDR1 is KGHSH and CDR2 is LQKENI. The CDR3 region is CASSPQDSSYNEQFF. As DNA, the CDR3 is TGTGCCAGCTCACCCCAAGACAGCTCCTACAATGAGCAGTTCTTC. Full variable domain (missing parts from reference TRBV18 and TRBJ2-1): NAGVMQNPRHLVRRRGQEARLRCSPMKGHSHVYWYRQLPEEGLKFMVYLQKENIIDESGMPKERFSAEFPKEGPSILRIQQVVRGDSAAYFCASSPQDSSYNEQFFGPGTRLTVL.

This chain links TRBV4-1 with TRBJ1-2, with D tentatively TRBD1 (6 bases). The CDR3 contains 14 residues. V was cut by 1 base and J by 4 bases, with 10 bases left in between. Germline assignment: CDR1 MGHRA and CDR2 YSYEKL. CDR3 in DNA: TGCGCCAGCAGCCAAGGAGCAGGGGCCTATGGCTACACCTTC. Protein: CASSQGAGAYGYTF.

V is TRBV19 and J is TRBJ2-1; TRBD1 agrees at 9 bases. CDR1 is LNHDA and CDR2 is SQIVND in the germline V gene (reference sequence). CDR3 length: 16 residues. J lost 3 bases, V lost 6 bases, and 9 bases had no gene match. CDR3 sequence (DNA): TGTGCCAGTAGGGGAAGACAGGGGGTAGACTACAATGAGCAGTTCTTC. Translated: CASRGRQGVDYNEQFF.

V usage is TRBV7-9 and J usage is TRBJ2-3; D may be TRBD1 (6 bases). The CDR3 consists of 14 residues. Trimming left V 7 bases short and J 6 bases short, with 17 bases between. Germline CDR1 is SEHNR and CDR2 is FQNEAQ (reference sequence). Here the CDR3 DNA reads TGTGCCAGCACGTTAGCACTAAGGGGGGATACGCAGTATTTT. It codes for CASTLALRGDTQYF.